This T cell receptor (beta chain) was recovered during a study of identical twins. Trimming cost V 3 bases and J 9 bases, with 16 bases left between them. CDR1 is SGHRS, CDR2 YFSETQ, per germline. The CDR3 spans 15 residues. Via MiXCR, TCRdb re-called the 5' RACE reads, giving one row per CDR3 protein. The data show roughly 570,000 distinct CDR3 sequences, more than 9% seen once. This clonotype came up many times. This sample was also put to use in a study of yellow fever vaccine responses in identical twins.

The chain recombines TRBV5-1 with TRBJ1-6; D is unresolved. This receptor was obtained from a woman younger than 30 in good health. Sample: PBMCs. The CDR3 spells CASSSDGAGGSPLHF. Here the CDR3 DNA reads TGCGCCAGCAGCTCGGACGGTGCAGGAGGTTCACCCCTCCACTTT.